This T cell receptor (beta chain) was sequenced for a study of T cell changes during pregnancy in multiple sclerosis. Trimming took off 7 bases at V and 4 bases at J, with 10 bases between the two ends. CDR3 length: 13 residues. Germline V CDR1 and CDR2: LNHDA, SQIVND (reference sequence). Only in-frame clones appear in the TCRdb table, and some are missing; sequencing was by immunoSEQ multiplex PCR. The data contain about 39,000 clones, about 91% of them seen just once; the ten biggest clones take up almost 2%. This sequence joins TRBV19 and TRBJ1-4; no definite D call. This TCR was sampled from a female donor in good health, enrolled as a control in a pregnancy study. Sequences were derived from CD4+ T cells from peripheral blood mononuclear cells, sampled after pregnancy. CDR3 DNA: TGTGCCAGTAACATACAGTTTAATGAAAAACTGTTTTTT. It encodes CASNIQFNEKLFF.